The rows below give T cell receptor beta chains drawn from one sample of a study of CD8+ T cells in alopecia areata. Sequencing was performed with immunoSEQ multiplex PCR; in TCRdb, only in-frame clones are kept and a portion is missing. The profile covers tens of thousands of clones, with approximately 28% appearing a single time and under 15% taken by the ten largest. The specimen comprised CD8+ T cells sorted from blood, sampled at week 4, from a patient treated with tofacitinib. The receptors were sampled from a human donor with alopecia areata. CDR3s include the opening cysteine and the closing phenylalanine or tryptophan. Fields, in order: J gene, V gene, CDR3 protein.

>TRBJ1-1|TRBV29-1
CSVYMFGQDQVYMNTEAFF
>TRBJ2-7|TRBV7-9
CASSPTSAGVSYEQYF
>TRBJ2-5|TRBV29-1
CSVELAGGPETQYF
>TRBJ1-2|TRBV7-9
CASSLDWTDPYGYTF
>TRBJ2-7|TRBV29-1
CSGRFQGYEQYF
>TRBJ2-1|TRBV19
CASSIGTSGSNEQFF
>TRBJ2-3|TRBV29-1
CSALGDTQYF
>TRBJ2-5|TRBV7-6
CASSFPGLRYQETQYF
>TRBJ2-7|TRBV29-1
CSVTGSEQYF
>TRBJ1-2|TRBV9
CASSATGYGYTF